These 18 T cell receptor beta chains were all obtained from the same sample, sequenced in a study of blood T cell repertoires in COVID-19. TCRdb's table, derived via immunoSEQ multiplex PCR, lists solely in-frame clones and lacks some. The sample consists of 250,000 to 350,000 clones, about four fifths of them appearing once. Sequencing input: peripheral blood. The origin of the receptors is a human donor with COVID-19, enrolled during active disease. The donor label of this sample is uncertain.

About this clone itself: The identical CDR3 is also encoded by other nucleotide sequences in the sample. This chain joins TRBV29-1 and TRBJ2-1; TRBD2 aligns across 7 bases. The V segment lost 4 bases and the J segment 2 bases; nucleotides outside the gene matches: 5. Germline V lookup: CDR1 SQVTM, CDR2 ANQGSEA. CDR3 length: 14 residues. The chain's CDR3 is CSVAGGGTYNEQFF. The CDR3 coding sequence is TGCAGCGTTGCAGGCGGGGGAACCTACAATGAGCAGTTCTTC.

The rearrangement uses TRBV4-1 and TRBJ1-2; D ambiguous. V lost 0 bases and J 4 bases, leaving 15 bases between the germline ends. Germline V CDR1 and CDR2: MGHRA, YSYEKL. CDR3 length equals 16 residues. The CDR3 sequence is CASSQDRPGPSYGYTF. The CDR3 DNA is TGCGCCAGCAGCCAAGATCGGCCAGGTCCGTCCTATGGCTACACCTTC.

The CDR3 DNA follows: TGTGCCAGCAGTGATCCGGGACTAGCGGCCTACGAGCAGTACTTC. Its protein is CASSDPGLAAYEQYF. This chain uses TRBV6-2 or TRBV6-3 with TRBJ2-7; 11 bases agree with TRBD2. Germline loops: CDR1 MNHEY, CDR2 SVGEGT. The trim removed 5 bases at V and 2 bases at J, leaving 5 bases unmatched. CDR3 size: 15 residues.

The chain has TRBV6-1 and TRBJ1-5, with 10 nucleotides matching TRBD1. With 3 bases clipped from V and 4 bases from J, the junction kept 9 bases outside the gene matches. CDR1 MNHNS and CDR2 SASEGT come from the germline V gene. The CDR3 is 17 residues long. The CDR3: CASSEGTGAGYNQPQHF. DNA for the CDR3: TGTGCCAGCAGTGAGGGGACAGGGGCCGGGTATAATCAGCCCCAGCATTTT.

The V call is TRBV4-1, the J call TRBJ2-2; 9 bases are shared with TRBD1. Germline V gene data show CDR1 as MGHRA and CDR2 as YSYEKL. Unmatched junction bases numbered 8, after V lost 8 bases and J lost 1 base. The CDR3 loop spans 16 amino acids. The CDR3 spells CASGRPGQGNTGELFF. CDR3 DNA sequence: TGCGCCAGCGGGCGTCCGGGACAGGGGAACACCGGGGAGCTGTTTTTT.

The chain recombines TRBV19 with TRBJ2-1; D ambiguous. The V gene's germline CDR1 is LNHDA and CDR2 SQIVND (reference sequence). The CDR3 is 14 residues long. V lost 1 base to trimming and J lost 5 bases, with 9 bases between them. The CDR3 loop reads CASSIGGWDNEQFF. CDR3 nucleotide sequence: TGTGCCAGTAGTATAGGAGGTTGGGACAATGAGCAGTTCTTC.

The chain recombines TRBV5-1 with TRBJ2-7; 9 nucleotides agree with TRBD2. There are 14 residues in the CDR3. V trimming: 4 bases; J trimming: 6 bases; junction bases outside the gene matches: 8. Germline CDR1 is SGHRS and CDR2 is YFSETQ. The CDR3 loop is CASSPREGGAEQYF. The CDR3 DNA is TGCGCCAGCAGCCCGCGGGAGGGTGGGGCCGAGCAGTACTTC.

V and J are TRBV5-4 and TRBJ2-5; 10 bases line up with TRBD2. The CDR3 is 16 residues long. Looked up from germline, CDR1 is SGHNT and CDR2 is YYREEE (reference sequence). J lost 4 bases, V lost 0 bases, and 6 bases had no gene match. CDR3 bases: TGTGCCAGCAGCTTGGGTAGCGGGAGGTCGGGAGAGACCCAGTACTTC. Translating gives CASSLGSGRSGETQYF. The variable domain in full, completed from reference TRBV5-4 and TRBJ2-5, reads ETGVTQSPTHLIKTRGQQVTLRCSSQSGHNTVSWYQQALGQGPQFIFQYYREEENGRGNFPPRFSGLQFPNYSSELNVNALELDDSALYLCASSLGSGRSGETQYFGPGTRLLVL.

This clone was observed a few times. CDR3 sequence: CATTGPNTEAFF. The CDR3 region has the DNA TGTGCCACAACAGGGCCTAACACTGAAGCTTTCTTT. The V and J genes are TRBV28 and TRBJ1-1, with D possibly being TRBD1 (6 bases). In germline, CDR1 is MDHEN, CDR2 SYDVKM. Trimming took off 10 bases at V and 2 bases at J, with 11 bases between the two ends. CDR3 length: 12 residues.

The chain combines TRBV10-1 with TRBJ2-7; D is ambiguous. V was clipped by 11 bases and J by 5 bases, with 7 bases between them. The CDR3 has 9 amino acids. The germline CDR1 and CDR2 sequences are WNHNN and SYGVQD (reference sequence). CDR3 loop: CALIDEQYF. CDR3 nucleotides: TGCGCCCTTATCGACGAGCAGTACTTC.

This chain connects TRBV7-9 to TRBJ1-1; perhaps TRBD1 as D (6 bases). The CDR3 length is 13 residues. Trimming removed 0 bases from V and 8 bases from J, with 10 bases in between. Germline-derived CDR1 and CDR2 are SEHNR and FQNEAQ (reference sequence). CDR3 amino acids: CASSLAGTQEAFF. The CDR3 bases are TGTGCCAGCAGCTTAGCTGGGACACAAGAAGCTTTCTTT.

The rearrangement links TRBV5-4 to TRBJ2-3, with TRBD2 as a possible D gene (6 bases). In germline, CDR1 is SGHNT, CDR2 YYREEE (reference sequence). This CDR3 comprises 16 residues. The ends were cut back, 4 bases at V and 0 bases at J, with 15 bases in the middle. CDR3 sequence (DNA): TGTGCCAGCAGCGCCTCCGGGACTTCTAGCACAGATACGCAGTATTTT. Translated, it gives CASSASGTSSTDTQYF.

The chain couples TRBV15 to TRBJ1-1; D is uncertain. From germline, CDR1 is LNHNV and CDR2 YYDKDF (reference sequence). V dropped 1 base and J dropped 5 bases, with 11 bases sitting between them. The CDR3 contains 14 residues. The CDR3 nucleotides are TGTGCCACCAGCAGAGTCCTTCCGGGGACTGAAGCTTTCTTT. It specifies CATSRVLPGTEAFF.

This rearrangement joins TRBV27 to TRBJ2-2; TRBD1 is a possible D gene (5 bases). The germline gives CDR1 MNHEY, CDR2 SMNVEV (reference sequence). Trimming stripped 2 bases from V and 1 base from J, with 17 bases between. This CDR3 contains 18 residues. CDR3 sequence reads: CASSLVPRSRVNTGELFF. Here the CDR3 DNA reads TGTGCCAGCAGTTTAGTTCCCCGGTCCAGGGTGAACACCGGGGAGCTGTTTTTT.

The V and J genes are TRBV27 and TRBJ1-5, with TRBD1 as a possible D gene (6 bases). V shed 8 bases and J shed 6 bases, with 11 bases lying between them. In germline, CDR1 is MNHEY, CDR2 SMNVEV (reference sequence). The CDR3 contains 12 residues. The chain's CDR3 is CASGQLAQPQHF. The DNA for the CDR3 is TGTGCCAGCGGACAGCTGGCTCAGCCCCAGCATTTT.

V usage is TRBV19 and J usage is TRBJ1-1; a possible D gene is TRBD1 (5 bases). The CDR3 runs 14 residues. Trimming stripped 1 base from V and 1 base from J, with 7 bases between. CDR1 and CDR2 from the germline V gene are LNHDA and SQIVND (reference sequence). The CDR3 protein is CASSIVGGNTEAFF. The CDR3 region has the DNA TGTGCCAGTAGTATAGTCGGGGGGAACACTGAAGCTTTCTTT.

The chain employs TRBV6-2 or TRBV6-3 and TRBJ1-3, with D possibly matching TRBD1 (5 bases). The CDR3 is made up of 20 amino acids. Trimming shortened V by 2 bases and J by 0 bases, and 23 bases separated the two germline ends. Germline V lookup: CDR1 MNHEY, CDR2 SVGEGT. CDR3: CASSYNLGRAPINSGNTIYF. CDR3 bases: TGTGCCAGCAGTTACAACCTGGGCAGGGCCCCGATAAACTCTGGAAACACCATATATTTT.

The chain recombines TRBV28 with TRBJ1-2; D remains unclear. Germline V lookup: CDR1 MDHEN, CDR2 SYDVKM. V was cut by 1 base and J by 7 bases, with 19 bases left in between. The CDR3 runs 16 residues. The DNA of the CDR3 is TGTGCCAGCAGTTTATTCGGTTTCTACGCCCTGAGTGGCTACACCTTC. Translating it yields CASSLFGFYALSGYTF.